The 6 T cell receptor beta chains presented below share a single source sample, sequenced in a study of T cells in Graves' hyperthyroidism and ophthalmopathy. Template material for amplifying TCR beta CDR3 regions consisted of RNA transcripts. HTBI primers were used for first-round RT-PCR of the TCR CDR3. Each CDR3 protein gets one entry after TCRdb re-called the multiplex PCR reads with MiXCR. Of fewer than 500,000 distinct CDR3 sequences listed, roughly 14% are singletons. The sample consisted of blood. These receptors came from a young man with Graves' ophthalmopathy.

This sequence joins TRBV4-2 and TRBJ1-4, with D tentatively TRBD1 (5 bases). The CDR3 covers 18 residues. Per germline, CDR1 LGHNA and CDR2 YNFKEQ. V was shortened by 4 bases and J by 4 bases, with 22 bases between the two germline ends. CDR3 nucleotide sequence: TGTGCCAGCAGCCCCCTCCGGGCAGGGTTTGTTGATAATGAAAAACTGTTTTTT. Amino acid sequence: CASSPLRAGFVDNEKLFF.

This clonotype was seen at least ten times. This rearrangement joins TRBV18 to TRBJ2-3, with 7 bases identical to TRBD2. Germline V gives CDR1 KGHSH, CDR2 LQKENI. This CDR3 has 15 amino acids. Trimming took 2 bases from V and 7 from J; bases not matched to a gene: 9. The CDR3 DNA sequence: TGTGCCAGCTCACCAGTCGGCGGGAGTGGAAATACGCAGTATTTT. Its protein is CASSPVGGSGNTQYF.

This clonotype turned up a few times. CDR3 coding DNA: TGTGCCAGCAGGTCAACCAATGAGCAGTTCTTC. Protein product: CASRSTNEQFF. The chain combines TRBV6-1 with TRBJ2-1; D remains unclear. In germline, CDR1 is MNHNS, CDR2 SASEGT. V was cut by 6 bases and J by 6 bases, with 6 bases left in between. There are 11 residues in the CDR3.

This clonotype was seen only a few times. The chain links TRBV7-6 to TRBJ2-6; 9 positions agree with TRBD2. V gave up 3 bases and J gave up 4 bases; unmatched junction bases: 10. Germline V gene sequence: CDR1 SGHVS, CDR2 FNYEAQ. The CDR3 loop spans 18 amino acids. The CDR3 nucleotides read TGTGCCAGCAGCTTGTCCTCGCGGGGGGGCGCGGGGGCCAACGTCCTGACTTTC. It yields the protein CASSLSSRGGAGANVLTF.

CDR3 loop: CASSYSSGSGANEQFF. The CDR3 coding sequence is TGTGCCAGCAGTTACTCCTCGGGGTCCGGGGCTAATGAGCAGTTCTTC. The chain has TRBV6-5 and TRBJ2-1; either TRBD1 or TRBD2 may supply D (5 bases each). The length of the CDR3 is 16 residues. Germline assignment: CDR1 MNHEY and CDR2 SVGAGI. The V gene lost 0 bases and the J gene lost 7 bases, with 16 bases spanning the gap.

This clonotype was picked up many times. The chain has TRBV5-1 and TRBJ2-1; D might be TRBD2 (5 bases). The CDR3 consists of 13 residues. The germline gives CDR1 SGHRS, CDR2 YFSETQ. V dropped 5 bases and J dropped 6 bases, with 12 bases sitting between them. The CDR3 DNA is TGCGCCAGCAGTATGCGGGCGGCCAATGAGCAGTTCTTC. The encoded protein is CASSMRAANEQFF.